The rows below give T cell receptor beta chains drawn from one sample of a study of cytomegalovirus exposure and HLA in healthy donors. This table comes from immunoSEQ multiplex PCR, and its TCRdb copy is limited to in-frame clones, with some not included. Here the sample spans fewer than 200,000 clones, more than 9.5% being singletons. Material: PBMCs. The receptor set was obtained from a man aged 50 to 60 in good health and CMV-seropositive. CDR3s include the opening cysteine and the closing phenylalanine or tryptophan. D genes are given only for firm matches. Expanded clones are given a class, and other clones once, few, many or no size at all.

clone_size: .; d_call: .; v_call: TRBV27; j_call: TRBJ1-2; cdr3_aa: CASRRQDYGYTF; cdr3_nt: TGTGCCAGCAGGCGACAGGACTATGGCTACACCTTC
clone_size: .; d_call: TRBD1; v_call: TRBV4-2; j_call: TRBJ1-2; cdr3_aa: CASSPHRDRVYGYTF; cdr3_nt: TGTGCCAGCAGCCCCCACCGGGACAGGGTCTATGGCTACACCTTC
clone_size: .; d_call: TRBD1; v_call: TRBV2; j_call: TRBJ2-3; cdr3_aa: CASSEDRGGDTQYF; cdr3_nt: TGTGCCAGCAGTGAGGACAGGGGAGGAGATACGCAGTATTTT
clone_size: few; d_call: .; v_call: TRBV27; j_call: TRBJ2-3; cdr3_aa: CASSFVVTDTQYF; cdr3_nt: TGTGCCAGCAGTTTCGTAGTGACAGATACGCAGTATTTT
clone_size: few; d_call: TRBD2; v_call: TRBV4-3; j_call: TRBJ2-5; cdr3_aa: CASSQDLGLAKTQYF; cdr3_nt: TGCGCCAGCAGCCAGGACTTGGGACTAGCAAAGACCCAGTACTTC
clone_size: few; d_call: .; v_call: TRBV30; j_call: TRBJ1-4; cdr3_aa: CAWSRREGNEKLFF; cdr3_nt: TGTGCCTGGAGTAGGAGGGAGGGTAATGAAAAACTGTTTTTT
clone_size: few; d_call: .; v_call: TRBV2; j_call: TRBJ2-5; cdr3_aa: CASSGGQTQYF; cdr3_nt: TGTGCCAGCAGTGGGGGGCAGACCCAGTACTTC
clone_size: .; d_call: TRBD1; v_call: TRBV28; j_call: TRBJ1-4; cdr3_aa: CASSLNPRGRVNEKLFF; cdr3_nt: TGTGCCAGCAGCTTAAACCCCAGGGGGCGAGTTAATGAAAAACTGTTTTTT
clone_size: few; d_call: .; v_call: TRBV6-1; j_call: TRBJ1-6; cdr3_aa: CASSGQRNSPLHF; cdr3_nt: TGTGCCAGCAGTGGACAGCGAAATTCACCCCTCCACTTT
clone_size: .; d_call: .; v_call: TRBV15; j_call: TRBJ1-5; cdr3_aa: CATSSYSRRGSNQPQHF; cdr3_nt: TGTGCCACCAGCAGCTACTCCAGACGAGGAAGCAATCAGCCCCAGCATTTT
clone_size: .; d_call: .; v_call: TRBV11-2; j_call: TRBJ1-1; cdr3_aa: CASSLEGNTEAFF; cdr3_nt: TGTGCCAGCAGCCTCGAGGGGAACACTGAAGCTTTCTTT
clone_size: .; d_call: .; v_call: TRBV6-1; j_call: TRBJ1-2; cdr3_aa: CASSEALGPQRGYTF; cdr3_nt: TGTGCCAGCAGTGAAGCGTTGGGGCCACAGAGGGGCTACACCTTC
clone_size: .; d_call: TRBD1; v_call: TRBV11-3; j_call: TRBJ2-6; cdr3_aa: CASSFGQGGASGANVLTF; cdr3_nt: TGTGCCAGCAGCTTTGGACAGGGGGGTGCTTCTGGGGCCAACGTCCTGACTTTC
clone_size: few; d_call: .; v_call: TRBV30; j_call: TRBJ2-5; cdr3_aa: CAWTSGQETQYF; cdr3_nt: TGTGCCTGGACCTCGGGACAAGAGACCCAGTACTTC
clone_size: few; d_call: .; v_call: TRBV30; j_call: TRBJ1-2; cdr3_aa: CAWSEQGYGYTF; cdr3_nt: TGTGCCTGGAGTGAACAGGGATATGGCTACACCTTC
clone_size: .; d_call: .; v_call: TRBV11-3; j_call: TRBJ1-3; cdr3_aa: CASSPSQGGNTIYF; cdr3_nt: TGTGCCAGCAGCCCCTCACAGGGCGGAAACACCATATATTTT
clone_size: .; d_call: .; v_call: TRBV7-8; j_call: TRBJ1-4; cdr3_aa: CASSLVGGVGEKLFF; cdr3_nt: TGTGCCAGCAGCTTAGTGGGGGGGGTCGGAGAAAAACTGTTTTTT
clone_size: .; d_call: TRBD1; v_call: TRBV15; j_call: TRBJ1-2; cdr3_aa: CATSSHIPGQGGGYTF; cdr3_nt: TGTGCCACCAGCAGTCACATACCGGGACAGGGGGGTGGCTACACCTTC
clone_size: few; d_call: .; v_call: TRBV29-1; j_call: TRBJ2-7; cdr3_aa: CSVAGAGEQYF; cdr3_nt: TGCAGCGTTGCAGGGGCGGGCGAGCAGTACTTC
clone_size: .; d_call: .; v_call: TRBV18; j_call: TRBJ2-7; cdr3_aa: CASSPRDTGEQYF; cdr3_nt: TGTGCCAGCTCACCGAGGGACACGGGAGAGCAGTACTTC
clone_size: once; d_call: .; v_call: TRBV7-6; j_call: TRBJ2-2; cdr3_aa: CASSEYGDTGELFF; cdr3_nt: TGTGCCAGCAGCGAATACGGGGACACCGGGGAGCTGTTTTTT
clone_size: few; d_call: TRBD1; v_call: TRBV6-5; j_call: TRBJ1-3; cdr3_aa: CASRRQGETAIYF; cdr3_nt: TGTGCCAGCAGGCGACAGGGAGAGACCGCCATATATTTT
clone_size: few; d_call: .; v_call: TRBV2; j_call: TRBJ2-5; cdr3_aa: CASSRENRYQETQYF; cdr3_nt: TGTGCCAGCAGCCGGGAGAATAGGTACCAAGAGACCCAGTACTTC
clone_size: .; d_call: .; v_call: TRBV5-4; j_call: TRBJ1-2; cdr3_aa: CASSAPRDGYTF; cdr3_nt: TGTGCCAGCAGCGCCCCTCGGGATGGCTACACCTTC
clone_size: .; d_call: .; v_call: TRBV4-3; j_call: TRBJ1-3; cdr3_aa: CASSQAPTIAGSGNTIYF; cdr3_nt: TGCGCCAGCAGCCAAGCCCCAACGATTGCAGGGTCTGGAAACACCATATATTTT
clone_size: few; d_call: .; v_call: TRBV30; j_call: TRBJ1-1; cdr3_aa: CAWSWWGGTEAFF; cdr3_nt: TGTGCCTGGAGTTGGTGGGGAGGGACTGAAGCTTTCTTT
clone_size: few; d_call: .; v_call: TRBV28; j_call: TRBJ2-6; cdr3_aa: CASSGGLSGANVLTF; cdr3_nt: TGTGCCAGCTCGGGTGGCCTCTCTGGGGCCAACGTCCTGACTTTC
clone_size: .; d_call: .; v_call: TRBV19; j_call: TRBJ1-5; cdr3_aa: CASSIERNNQPQHF; cdr3_nt: TGTGCCAGTAGTATAGAGAGAAACAATCAGCCCCAGCATTTT
clone_size: few; d_call: .; v_call: TRBV28; j_call: TRBJ2-1; cdr3_aa: CASSLFEDYNEQFF; cdr3_nt: TGTGCCAGCAGTTTATTCGAGGACTACAATGAGCAGTTCTTC
clone_size: .; d_call: TRBD1; v_call: TRBV7-9; j_call: TRBJ2-2; cdr3_aa: CASSKQGAIDTGELFF; cdr3_nt: TGTGCCAGCAGCAAACAGGGGGCAATTGACACCGGGGAGCTGTTTTTT
clone_size: .; d_call: .; v_call: TRBV6-5; j_call: TRBJ2-2; cdr3_aa: CASRSRGANTGELFF; cdr3_nt: TGTGCCAGCAGGAGCAGGGGGGCAAACACCGGGGAGCTGTTTTTT
clone_size: .; d_call: TRBD2; v_call: TRBV5-1; j_call: TRBJ2-7; cdr3_aa: CASSLGTSGGTGSYEQYF; cdr3_nt: TGCGCCAGCAGCTTGGGGACTAGCGGGGGGACGGGCTCCTACGAGCAGTACTTC
clone_size: .; d_call: TRBD1; v_call: TRBV18; j_call: TRBJ1-6; cdr3_aa: CASSPTGGTYNSPLHF; cdr3_nt: TGTGCCAGCTCACCGACAGGGGGAACCTATAATTCACCCCTCCACTTT
clone_size: .; d_call: TRBD2; v_call: TRBV7-2; j_call: TRBJ2-5; cdr3_aa: CASSLGLAGQETQYF; cdr3_nt: TGTGCCAGCAGCTTAGGACTAGCGGGGCAAGAGACCCAGTACTTC
clone_size: .; d_call: TRBD2; v_call: TRBV7-2; j_call: TRBJ2-7; cdr3_aa: CASSQSLAGGSAYEQYF; cdr3_nt: TGTGCCAGCAGCCAGTCCTTAGCGGGGGGATCAGCCTACGAGCAGTACTTC
clone_size: .; d_call: .; v_call: TRBV18; j_call: TRBJ2-3; cdr3_aa: CASSPSSDTQYF; cdr3_nt: TGTGCCAGCTCACCCTCGTCAGATACGCAGTATTTT
clone_size: few; d_call: .; v_call: TRBV20-1; j_call: TRBJ1-1; cdr3_aa: CSAGSGTEAFF; cdr3_nt: TGCAGTGCGGGGAGTGGAACTGAAGCTTTCTTT
clone_size: .; d_call: .; v_call: TRBV4-3; j_call: TRBJ1-1; cdr3_aa: CASSQDSGGDTEAFF; cdr3_nt: TGCGCCAGCAGCCAAGATAGTGGGGGGGACACTGAAGCTTTCTTT
clone_size: .; d_call: TRBD1; v_call: TRBV6-5; j_call: TRBJ1-6; cdr3_aa: CASTLGQDNNSPLHF; cdr3_nt: TGTGCCAGCACTTTAGGACAGGACAATAATTCACCCCTCCACTTT
clone_size: .; d_call: TRBD1; v_call: TRBV11-3; j_call: TRBJ1-1; cdr3_aa: CASSVYRGLVTEAFF; cdr3_nt: TGTGCCAGCAGCGTATACAGGGGGCTTGTGACTGAAGCTTTCTTT
clone_size: .; d_call: .; v_call: TRBV2; j_call: TRBJ2-1; cdr3_aa: CASRKDTSSYNEQFF; cdr3_nt: TGTGCCAGCAGAAAGGACACCTCTTCCTACAATGAGCAGTTCTTC
clone_size: .; d_call: .; v_call: TRBV9; j_call: TRBJ2-3; cdr3_aa: CASSVVDVYTDTQYF; cdr3_nt: TGTGCCAGCAGCGTAGTAGATGTATACACAGATACGCAGTATTTT
clone_size: .; d_call: .; v_call: TRBV11-3; j_call: TRBJ2-1; cdr3_aa: CASRDYIYNEQFF; cdr3_nt: TGTGCCAGCAGGGACTATATCTACAATGAGCAGTTCTTC
clone_size: few; d_call: TRBD2; v_call: TRBV6-1; j_call: TRBJ2-3; cdr3_aa: CASSPGGRTDTQYF; cdr3_nt: TGTGCCAGCAGTCCGGGGGGGCGGACAGATACGCAGTATTTT
clone_size: .; d_call: TRBD1; v_call: TRBV5-4; j_call: TRBJ2-1; cdr3_aa: CASSLGQGVYNEQFF; cdr3_nt: TGTGCCAGCAGCTTGGGACAGGGTGTATACAATGAGCAGTTCTTC
clone_size: .; d_call: TRBD1; v_call: TRBV11-3; j_call: TRBJ2-2; cdr3_aa: CASTRDRGLTGELFF; cdr3_nt: TGTGCCAGCACCCGGGACAGGGGGCTCACCGGGGAGCTGTTTTTT
clone_size: few; d_call: TRBD2; v_call: TRBV6-5; j_call: TRBJ2-1; cdr3_aa: CASSTSGGFYNEQFF; cdr3_nt: TGTGCCAGCAGCACAAGCGGGGGGTTTTACAATGAGCAGTTCTTC
clone_size: many; d_call: .; v_call: TRBV28; j_call: TRBJ1-2; cdr3_aa: CASLPPVSSSYTF; cdr3_nt: TGTGCCAGCCTCCCCCCCGTTTCCTCTAGCTACACCTTC
clone_size: few; d_call: TRBD1; v_call: TRBV25-1; j_call: TRBJ1-6; cdr3_aa: CASKQGARNSPLHF; cdr3_nt: TGTGCCAGCAAACAGGGGGCCCGAAATTCACCCCTCCACTTT